This entry features one T cell receptor (beta chain) sequence. Its antigen is undetermined. Libraries were UMI-labeled 5' RACE TRB cDNA. Reprocessing the 5' RACE reads, TCRdb reports a single entry for every CDR3 protein and omits DNA. The data include about 92,000 distinct CDR3 sequences; the top ten clones carry around 1.7%. These data originate in a study of CXCR3-negative and CXCR3-positive naive CD8 T cells. Findings and caveats of the study: Sequencing showed both naive subsets with comparably high diversity, and memory CD8+ cells much lower.

Those CD8+ T cells considered naive were CD45RO-CCR7+CD27+CD95-. Germline V gene data show CDR1 as LNHDA and CDR2 as SQIVND (reference sequence). This CDR3 is built from 15 residues. Sequenced sample: naive CXCR3- CD8+ T cells from blood. Subset noted: CD45RO-CCR7+CD27+CD95- naive CD8+ T cells lacking CXCR3 (TNR3-). V is TRBV19 and J is TRBJ2-1; TCRdb lists TRBD2, though no DNA is available to test this call. This receptor was obtained from a human donor in good health. Some clones in this sample may be carry-over from other donors' samples. The CDR3 loop reads CASSPGTRGSDEQFF.